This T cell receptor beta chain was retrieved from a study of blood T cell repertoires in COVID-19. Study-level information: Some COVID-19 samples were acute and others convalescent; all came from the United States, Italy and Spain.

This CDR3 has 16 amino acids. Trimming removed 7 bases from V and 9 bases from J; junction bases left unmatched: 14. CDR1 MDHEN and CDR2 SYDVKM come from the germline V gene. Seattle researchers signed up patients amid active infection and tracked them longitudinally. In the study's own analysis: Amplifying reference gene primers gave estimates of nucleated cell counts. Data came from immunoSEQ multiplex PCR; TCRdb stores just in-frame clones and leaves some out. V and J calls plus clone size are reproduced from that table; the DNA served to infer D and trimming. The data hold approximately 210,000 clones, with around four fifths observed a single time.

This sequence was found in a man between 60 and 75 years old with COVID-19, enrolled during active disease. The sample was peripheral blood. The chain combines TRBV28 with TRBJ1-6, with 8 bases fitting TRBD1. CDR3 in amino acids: CASNPVDSGGRSPLHF. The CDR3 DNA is TGTGCCAGCAATCCTGTGGATTCAGGGGGCCGTTCACCCCTCCACTTT.